This T cell receptor beta chain is from a study of T cell responses to AZD1222 COVID-19 vaccine. Across the whole study: Samples with a second dose at about 4 or about 12 weeks were pooled together.

On this clone itself: Its antigen is still unknown.

The CDR3 consists of 13 residues. Trimming shortened V by 9 bases and J by 3 bases, and 11 bases separated the two germline ends. The germline gives CDR1 KGHDR, CDR2 SFDVKD. Using immunoSEQ multiplex PCR, the repertoire was profiled, and TCRdb retains in-frame clones only, with some absent. The table has under 120,000 clones, roughly 90% seen once. Study-wide points: Vaccine-associated CD4 TCRs spanned spike, dominant at 160-218 and 743-854. Clonal diversity was possibly underestimated, and the donors were mostly white British, with more females. Unmutated variant regions reportedly attract nearly half of all spike-specific TCRs.

This clonotype was sampled from an adult in good health. V and J are TRBV24-1 and TRBJ1-5; TRBD1 might be the D (6 bases). The specimen was peripheral blood, collected on day 0 of AZD1222 vaccination. As DNA, the CDR3 is TGTGCCACCGAGGGGGGGGTCAATCAGCCCCAGCATTTT. It translates to CATEGGVNQPQHF.